The present TCR beta chain was sequenced within a study of blood T cells in healthy people across ages. Through a sample-barcoded 5' primer and a J-beta primer mix, a second PCR was run for roughly 6 to 12 cycles. All cDNA molecules were each tagged by a template-switch adaptor with 12 random nucleotides. TCRdb ran MiXCR on the 5' RACE reads and lists one entry per CDR3 protein. The sample has some 1.4 million distinct CDR3 sequences; roughly 40% are singletons. The CDR3 covers 17 residues. V was clipped by 0 bases and J by 5 bases; unmatched bases: 6. Germline CDR1 and CDR2: PRHDT and FYEKMQ (reference sequence). This clonotype was seen a few times. Isolation yielded PBMCs, at least 6.5 million per sample, in every case. Total RNA was isolated from each sample in quantities of at least 5.5 micrograms.

This chain uses TRBV13 with TRBJ2-1, with 11 nucleotides matching TRBD2. Sequencing was performed on blood. This sequence was found in a woman aged 18-29 years in good health. CDR3 sequence reads: CASSLGRGTSGDNEQFF. The CDR3 nucleotides read TGTGCCAGCAGCTTAGGGCGGGGGACTAGCGGTGACAATGAGCAGTTCTTC. Based on the CDR3 plus reference TRBV13 and TRBJ2-1, the full variable domain is AAGVIQSPRHLIKEKRETATLKCYPIPRHDTVYWYQQGPGQDPQFLISFYEKMQSDKGSIPDRFSAQQFSDYHSELNMSSLELGDSALYFCASSLGRGTSGDNEQFFGPGTRLTVL.